This T cell receptor (beta chain) came from a study of blood T cell repertoires in COVID-19. Turning to the study itself: The United States, Italy and Spain provided the acute and convalescent COVID-19 samples. PBMCs, B-cell-depleted T cells, or T cells provided the cDNA or gDNA that made up the material.

Methods used by the authors: Nucleated cell number was recorded as an estimate derived from reference gene primer amplification. Assay used: immunoSEQ multiplex PCR; TCRdb lists only in-frame clones, some missing. For V, J and clone size, that table is used; D and trimming come from the DNA. The sample contains 97,000 or so clones, 82% of which appear only once. The source material was peripheral blood. The receptor's source is a man between 65 and 80 years old with active or convalescent COVID-19.

For the CDR3, the DNA is TGTGCCACCAGCAGAGGCTCCCTGGCCAAGGAGCTGTTTTTT. Translation: CATSRGSLAKELFF. This rearrangement joins TRBV15 to TRBJ2-2; D is ambiguous. Germline lookup yields CDR1 LNHNV and CDR2 YYDKDF (reference sequence). There are 14 residues in the CDR3. The ends were cut back, 1 base at V and 10 bases at J, with 13 bases in the middle.